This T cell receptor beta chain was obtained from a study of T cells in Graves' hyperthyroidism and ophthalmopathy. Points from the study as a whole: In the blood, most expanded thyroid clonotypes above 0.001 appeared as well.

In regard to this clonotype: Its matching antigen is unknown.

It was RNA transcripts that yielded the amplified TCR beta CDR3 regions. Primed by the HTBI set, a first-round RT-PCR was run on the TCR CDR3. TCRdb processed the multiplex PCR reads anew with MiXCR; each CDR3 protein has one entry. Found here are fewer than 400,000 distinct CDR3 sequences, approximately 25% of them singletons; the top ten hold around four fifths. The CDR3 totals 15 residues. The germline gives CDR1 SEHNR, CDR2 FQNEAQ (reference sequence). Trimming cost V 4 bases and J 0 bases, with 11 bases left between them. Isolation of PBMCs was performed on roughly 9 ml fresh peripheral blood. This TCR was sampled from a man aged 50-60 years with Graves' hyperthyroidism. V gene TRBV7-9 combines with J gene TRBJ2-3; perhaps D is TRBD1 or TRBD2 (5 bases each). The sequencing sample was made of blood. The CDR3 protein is CASSSGTLSTDTQYF. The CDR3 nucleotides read TGTGCCAGCAGCTCCGGGACCCTCAGCACAGATACGCAGTATTTT.